This passage covers 13 T cell receptor beta chains from one sample sequenced in a study of cytomegalovirus exposure and HLA in healthy donors (dated by TCRdb to about 2017). The library was generated by the immunoSEQ multiplex PCR assay. For the multiplex PCR, a mixture combining 60 forward primers for TCR Vbeta segments and 13 reverse primers for TCR Jbeta segments was used. Here the immuneACCESS table is served through TCRdb, limited to in-frame sequences with V and J called. Missing clones are a known gap in these copies; in checked studies unresolved V genes cover under half, and the rest lacks a known reason. Recorded for this sample are about 160,000 clones; about 85% of them occurred a single time. The leading ten clones occupy around 6.9% of the sample. Sequencing used PBMCs. The receptors shown here come from a male donor in good health and CMV-seropositive.

This clone was counted a single time. V usage is TRBV19 and J usage is TRBJ1-2, with a tentative D call TRBD1 (5 bases). CDR1 LNHDA and CDR2 SQIVND come from the germline V gene (reference sequence). V was trimmed by 7 bases and J by 8 bases, leaving 26 bases between them. This CDR3 contains 16 residues. The CDR3 DNA is TGTGCCAGTATCACGCGTCCCAGGGAAGACAGAGGAGGCTACACCTTC. Residues: CASITRPREDRGGYTF.

The chain couples TRBV19 to TRBJ1-4, with a possible D match to TRBD1 (6 bases). The CDR3 is made up of 13 amino acids. V dropped 5 bases and J dropped 5 bases, with 9 bases sitting between them. Per germline, CDR1 LNHDA and CDR2 SQIVND (reference sequence). The CDR3 loop is CASSYTGNEKLFF. CDR3 sequence (DNA): TGTGCCAGTAGTTATACAGGGAATGAAAAACTGTTTTTT. Complete variable domain (other parts from reference TRBV19 and TRBJ1-4): DGGITQSPKYLFRKEGQNVTLSCEQNLNHDAMYWYRQDPGQGLRLIYYSQIVNDFQKGDIAEGYSVSREKKESFPLTVTSAQKNPTAFYLCASSYTGNEKLFFGSGTQLSVL.

The CDR3 DNA reads TGTGCCAGCAGTTTCGGACAGGGGGACACTAACTATGGCTACACCTTC. This codes for CASSFGQGDTNYGYTF. The V and J genes are TRBV27 and TRBJ1-2, with 10 positions matching TRBD1. Trimming at V came to 3 bases and at J to 0 bases, leaving 4 bases not matched to a gene. The germline V gene has CDR1 MNHEY and CDR2 SMNVEV (reference sequence). There are 16 residues in the CDR3.

The chain joins TRBV5-6 to TRBJ2-7, with 8 bases identical to TRBD2. Germline values: CDR1 SGHDT, CDR2 YYEEEE. The CDR3 consists of 15 residues. J gave up 5 bases and V 4 bases, and 11 bases lay outside the gene matches. CDR3 amino acids: CASSNPTGGINEQYF. The CDR3 DNA reads as TGTGCCAGCAGCAACCCGACGGGGGGGATCAACGAGCAGTACTTC.

The chain is built from TRBV4-1 and TRBJ2-7, with 11 positions matching TRBD1. This CDR3 is built from 15 residues. V lost 3 bases and J lost 1; bases outside the gene matches: 2. CDR1 and CDR2 (germline): MGHRA, YSYEKL. Written as DNA, the CDR3 is TGCGCCAGCAGCCAGTGGGACAGGGGGTCCTACGAGCAGTACTTC. Translating it yields CASSQWDRGSYEQYF.

This clone has more than one count but fewer than ten. The V call is TRBV19, the J call TRBJ2-1; D possibly corresponds to TRBD1 (8 bases). Germline-derived CDR1 and CDR2 are LNHDA and SQIVND (reference sequence). This CDR3 is built from 15 residues. V lost 6 bases and J lost 4, with 16 bases in between. CDR3 residues: CASSKGQGGYNEQFF. CDR3 DNA sequence: TGTGCCAGTAGCAAAGGACAGGGAGGGTACAATGAGCAGTTCTTC. The full variable domain, rest sourced from reference TRBV19 and TRBJ2-1, is DGGITQSPKYLFRKEGQNVTLSCEQNLNHDAMYWYRQDPGQGLRLIYYSQIVNDFQKGDIAEGYSVSREKKESFPLTVTSAQKNPTAFYLCASSKGQGGYNEQFFGPGTRLTVL.

The rearrangement uses TRBV30 and TRBJ2-7, with D possibly TRBD2 on 5 matching bases. CDR3 length: 13 residues. From germline, CDR1 is GTSNPN and CDR2 SVGIG (reference sequence). Trimming took off 3 bases at V and 4 bases at J, with 13 bases between the two ends. DNA of the CDR3: TGTGCCTGGAGCTCCGGGGTTTCATACGAGCAGTACTTC. Translation: CAWSSGVSYEQYF.

The rearrangement joins TRBV6-1 to TRBJ1-5, with a weak D call TRBD1 (6 bases). V was shortened by 2 bases and J by 4 bases, with 15 bases between the two germline ends. This CDR3 spans 16 amino acids. Germline CDR1 is MNHNS and CDR2 is SASEGT. The chain's CDR3 is CASSEIQGLANQPQHF. The DNA for the CDR3 is TGTGCCAGCAGTGAAATTCAGGGGTTGGCAAATCAGCCCCAGCATTTT.

The rearrangement links TRBV4-2 to TRBJ2-1, with D possibly being TRBD2 (5 bases). CDR1 and CDR2 (germline): LGHNA, YNFKEQ. The CDR3 covers 16 residues. Trimming left V 4 bases short and J 7 bases short, with 20 bases between. The chain's CDR3 is CASSPQSGPPGNEQFF. The DNA for the CDR3 is TGTGCCAGCAGCCCGCAGTCAGGACCCCCGGGGAATGAGCAGTTCTTC.

This sequence joins TRBV5-8 and TRBJ1-5; TRBD1 matches at 9 bases. The germline gives CDR1 SGHTS, CDR2 YDEGEE. This CDR3 region has 15 residues. V shed 1 base, J shed 4 bases, and the junction held 3 bases outside the gene matches. CDR3 loop: CASSLRDRVNQPQHF. The CDR3 DNA reads as TGTGCCAGCAGCTTGAGGGACAGGGTGAATCAGCCCCAGCATTTT. The entire variable domain, with the rest obtained from reference TRBV5-8 and TRBJ1-5, is as follows: EAGVTQSPTHLIKTRGQQATLRCSPISGHTSVYWYQQALGLGLQFLLWYDEGEERNRGNFPPRFSGRQFPNYSSELNVNALELEDSALYLCASSLRDRVNQPQHFGDGTRLSIL.

The V gene is TRBV5-6, the J gene TRBJ2-2; 8 bases line up with TRBD1. J gave up 1 base and V 3 bases, and 2 bases lay outside the gene matches. This CDR3 comprises 15 residues. Germline CDR1 and CDR2: SGHDT and YYEEEE. CDR3 nucleotide sequence: TGTGCCAGCAGCTGGGGGACAGGGAACACCGGGGAGCTGTTTTTT. This sequence encodes CASSWGTGNTGELFF.

This chain connects TRBV7-2 to TRBJ2-7, with no clear D. Trimming shortened V by 2 bases and J by 2 bases, and 4 bases separated the two germline ends. The CDR3 covers 12 residues. Germline V gene lookup returns CDR1 SGHTA and CDR2 FQGNSA. The CDR3 reads CASSLLPYEQYF. CDR3 DNA: TGTGCCAGCAGCTTACTACCCTACGAGCAGTACTTC.

The rearrangement links TRBV19 to TRBJ2-7; D might be TRBD2 (6 bases). CDR3 length: 15 residues. Per the germline V gene, CDR1 is LNHDA and CDR2 is SQIVND (reference sequence). Trimming took 7 bases from V and 4 from J, leaving 20 bases between them. CDR3 bases: TGTGCCAGTACCCGAGGGGCGGGAAGTCCATACGAGCAGTACTTC. Translated: CASTRGAGSPYEQYF.